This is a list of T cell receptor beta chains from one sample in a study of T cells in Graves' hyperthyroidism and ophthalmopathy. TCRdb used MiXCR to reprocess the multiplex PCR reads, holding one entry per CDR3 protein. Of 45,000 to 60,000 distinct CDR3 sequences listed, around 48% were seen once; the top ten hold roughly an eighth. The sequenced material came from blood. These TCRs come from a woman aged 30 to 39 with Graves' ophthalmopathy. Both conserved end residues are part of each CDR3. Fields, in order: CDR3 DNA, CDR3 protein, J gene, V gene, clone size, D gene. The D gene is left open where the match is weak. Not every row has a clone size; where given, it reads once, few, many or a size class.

CDR3nt: TGTGCCAGCACCGCCCTGGGAGGCTACAATGAGCAGTTCTTC
CDR3aa: CASTALGGYNEQFF
j_gene: TRBJ2-1
v_gene: TRBV6-6
abundance: many
d_gene: -

CDR3nt: TGTGCCAGCAGCCAAGGGTATGCCTACGAGCAGTACTTC
CDR3aa: CASSQGYAYEQYF
j_gene: TRBJ2-7
v_gene: TRBV3-1
abundance: -
d_gene: -

CDR3nt: TGCGCCAGCAGAACCCTCCGGGGAACCAATCCACCCCTCCACTTT
CDR3aa: CASRTLRGTNPPLHF
j_gene: TRBJ1-6
v_gene: TRBV11-2
abundance: -
d_gene: -

CDR3nt: TGTGCCAGCAGTCGGTCCTCCGGGAGGGAGCAGTACTTC
CDR3aa: CASSRSSGREQYF
j_gene: TRBJ2-7
v_gene: TRBV6-5
abundance: many
d_gene: TRBD2

CDR3nt: TGTGCCAGCAGCGTAAACCCATTAGCGGGGGGCTCTATGAACACTGAAGCTTTCTTT
CDR3aa: CASSVNPLAGGSMNTEAFF
j_gene: TRBJ1-1
v_gene: TRBV9
abundance: -
d_gene: -

CDR3nt: TGTGCCAGCATTCCAGGGCCTACGAACACCGGAGTCGAGCAGTACTTC
CDR3aa: CASIPGPTNTGVEQYF
j_gene: TRBJ2-7
v_gene: TRBV9
abundance: -
d_gene: -

CDR3nt: TGTGCCAGCAGCTTAGCGCGGAACGCCTACGAGCAGTACTTC
CDR3aa: CASSLARNAYEQYF
j_gene: TRBJ2-7
v_gene: TRBV7-2
abundance: -
d_gene: -

CDR3nt: TGTGCCAGCAGTGAATATAGGCAGGGCCGACAGTACTTC
CDR3aa: CASSEYRQGRQYF
j_gene: TRBJ2-7
v_gene: TRBV25-1
abundance: medium-sized
d_gene: -

CDR3nt: TGCAGTGCTAGGGTTAGCGGGAGTATAAATACGCAGTATTTT
CDR3aa: CSARVSGSINTQYF
j_gene: TRBJ2-3
v_gene: TRBV20-1
abundance: many
d_gene: TRBD2

CDR3nt: TGTGCCAGCAGCCTATTTCCAGGGGGGGCACCCGGTATTGAGTATGGCTACACCTTC
CDR3aa: CASSLFPGGAPGIEYGYTF
j_gene: TRBJ1-2
v_gene: TRBV7-9
abundance: -
d_gene: TRBD1

CDR3nt: TGTGCCAGCAGTTCCAGGGACTCACCCCTCCACTTT
CDR3aa: CASSSRDSPLHF
j_gene: TRBJ1-6
v_gene: TRBV7-6
abundance: medium-sized
d_gene: -

CDR3nt: TGCAGCGTTGGACGGTCCCTTTACAATGAGCAGTTCTTC
CDR3aa: CSVGRSLYNEQFF
j_gene: TRBJ2-1
v_gene: TRBV29-1
abundance: medium-sized
d_gene: -

CDR3nt: TGTGCCAGCAGCGACCCCGGGACTAGCGGGAGTCCGGCCAATGAGCAGTTCTTC
CDR3aa: CASSDPGTSGSPANEQFF
j_gene: TRBJ2-1
v_gene: TRBV2
abundance: -
d_gene: TRBD2

CDR3nt: TGTGCCAGCGCGGACGGCGGCGGTGCAGATACGCAGTATTTT
CDR3aa: CASADGGGADTQYF
j_gene: TRBJ2-3
v_gene: TRBV6-1
abundance: -
d_gene: -

CDR3nt: TGTGCCAGCAGTGAAGTGTTCGAGCAGTACTTC
CDR3aa: CASSEVFEQYF
j_gene: TRBJ2-7
v_gene: TRBV6-1
abundance: many
d_gene: -

CDR3nt: TGTGCCAGCAGCTTAGGATGGGGGCACTATGGCTACACCTTC
CDR3aa: CASSLGWGHYGYTF
j_gene: TRBJ1-2
v_gene: TRBV7-8
abundance: -
d_gene: -

CDR3nt: TGTGCCAGCAGCGCCACAGGAGGAGGAGAGACTGAAGCTTTCTTT
CDR3aa: CASSATGGGETEAFF
j_gene: TRBJ1-1
v_gene: TRBV7-8
abundance: once
d_gene: -

CDR3nt: TGCAGTGCTAGAGTAGGGGGGGCGAGCAATCAGCCCCAGCATTTT
CDR3aa: CSARVGGASNQPQHF
j_gene: TRBJ1-5
v_gene: TRBV20-1
abundance: many
d_gene: -

CDR3nt: TGCAGCGTTGTAGACAGGGCAATAGCTTTCTTT
CDR3aa: CSVVDRAIAFF
j_gene: TRBJ1-1
v_gene: TRBV29-1
abundance: many
d_gene: TRBD1

CDR3nt: TGTGCCAGCAGTGAAAGTTTTAGGGACGGGACCCTACGTATGGAGACCCAGTACTTC
CDR3aa: CASSESFRDGTLRMETQYF
j_gene: TRBJ2-5
v_gene: TRBV6-1
abundance: many
d_gene: -

CDR3nt: TGTGCCAGCAGCGTAGGGGACGACTACGAGCAGTACTTC
CDR3aa: CASSVGDDYEQYF
j_gene: TRBJ2-7
v_gene: TRBV9
abundance: -
d_gene: -

CDR3nt: TGTGCCAACAGCATACAGGGCTACGAGCAGTACTTC
CDR3aa: CANSIQGYEQYF
j_gene: TRBJ2-7
v_gene: TRBV7-2
abundance: -
d_gene: -

CDR3nt: TGTGCCTGGAGTCCCGGGGGAAGGTCACCCCTCCACTTT
CDR3aa: CAWSPGGRSPLHF
j_gene: TRBJ1-6
v_gene: TRBV30
abundance: many
d_gene: -

CDR3nt: TGTGCCAGCAGTTACGCCCACGAGCAGTACTTC
CDR3aa: CASSYAHEQYF
j_gene: TRBJ2-7
v_gene: TRBV6-6
abundance: many
d_gene: -

CDR3nt: TGTGCCAGCAGTGAGGCTAGCAGGAGCACAGATACGCAGTATTTT
CDR3aa: CASSEASRSTDTQYF
j_gene: TRBJ2-3
v_gene: TRBV2
abundance: -
d_gene: -

CDR3nt: TGTGCCGGCAGCCTTATAGCAGGAGGGTACGGTGAGCAGTTCTTC
CDR3aa: CAGSLIAGGYGEQFF
j_gene: TRBJ2-1
v_gene: TRBV11-2
abundance: -
d_gene: -

CDR3nt: TGTGCCAGCAGCTTTCGGGGATGGAATTCACCCCTCCACTTT
CDR3aa: CASSFRGWNSPLHF
j_gene: TRBJ1-6
v_gene: TRBV5-8
abundance: many
d_gene: -

CDR3nt: TGTGCCACCAGCGCTTTAGCGAGCTCCTATAATTCACCCCTCCACTTT
CDR3aa: CATSALASSYNSPLHF
j_gene: TRBJ1-6
v_gene: TRBV24-1
abundance: -
d_gene: -

CDR3nt: TGTGCCAGCAGTTTACCGGGAGCTACCTACAATGAGCAGTTCTTC
CDR3aa: CASSLPGATYNEQFF
j_gene: TRBJ2-1
v_gene: TRBV12-3/TRBV12-4
abundance: many
d_gene: -

CDR3nt: TGTGCCAGCAGTGCCGGAGGGGGGGAGCTGTTTTTT
CDR3aa: CASSAGGGELFF
j_gene: TRBJ2-2
v_gene: TRBV7-9
abundance: -
d_gene: -

CDR3nt: TGTGCCAGCGGCGCTACAGGGCCCGGGGGGGCCAACGTCCTGACTTTC
CDR3aa: CASGATGPGGANVLTF
j_gene: TRBJ2-6
v_gene: TRBV11-2
abundance: once
d_gene: -

CDR3nt: TGTGCCAGCAGTTCCCTAGCGGGAGGGCCAACCGTCGAGCAGTACTTC
CDR3aa: CASSSLAGGPTVEQYF
j_gene: TRBJ2-7
v_gene: TRBV27
abundance: many
d_gene: TRBD2

CDR3nt: TGTGCCAGTAAAAAGGGGGACGGGGATTCACCCCTCCACTTT
CDR3aa: CASKKGDGDSPLHF
j_gene: TRBJ1-6
v_gene: TRBV19
abundance: -
d_gene: -

CDR3nt: TGTGCCAGCGGTCTCCTACCGACAGCCATGAACACTGAAGCTTTCTTT
CDR3aa: CASGLLPTAMNTEAFF
j_gene: TRBJ1-1
v_gene: TRBV28
abundance: -
d_gene: -

CDR3nt: TGCGCCAGCAGCTCCGTGCTGACAGATACGCAGTATTTT
CDR3aa: CASSSVLTDTQYF
j_gene: TRBJ2-3
v_gene: TRBV5-1
abundance: many
d_gene: -

CDR3nt: TGTGCCAGCAGTTTCGCAAGGGGCGGGTTAAACATTCAGTACTTC
CDR3aa: CASSFARGGLNIQYF
j_gene: TRBJ2-4
v_gene: TRBV28
abundance: few
d_gene: -

CDR3nt: TGCAGTGCTAGACAGCTTATAGGAAGTAGCACAGATACGCAGTATTTT
CDR3aa: CSARQLIGSSTDTQYF
j_gene: TRBJ2-3
v_gene: TRBV20-1
abundance: many
d_gene: -

CDR3nt: TGTGCCAGCAGTTACACTAGCGGGGAGCTGTTTTTT
CDR3aa: CASSYTSGELFF
j_gene: TRBJ2-2
v_gene: TRBV6-5
abundance: few
d_gene: -

CDR3nt: TGTGCCAGCAGCCAATTGTTAGGGTTGGGCCACGAGCAGTACTTC
CDR3aa: CASSQLLGLGHEQYF
j_gene: TRBJ2-7
v_gene: TRBV4-2
abundance: -
d_gene: -

CDR3nt: TGTGCCAGTAGTATAGATGGTCCAGCGGCCCAAGAGACCCAGTACTTC
CDR3aa: CASSIDGPAAQETQYF
j_gene: TRBJ2-5
v_gene: TRBV19
abundance: many
d_gene: -

CDR3nt: TGTGCCAGTAGTCCATATTGGTCGGGGAGCTCCTACGAGCAGTACTTC
CDR3aa: CASSPYWSGSSYEQYF
j_gene: TRBJ2-7
v_gene: TRBV19
abundance: -
d_gene: -

CDR3nt: TGTGCCAGCAGTCGACGGGAGTCCAACGAGCAGTACTTC
CDR3aa: CASSRRESNEQYF
j_gene: TRBJ2-7
v_gene: TRBV7-3
abundance: -
d_gene: -

CDR3nt: TGTGCCAGCAGCTTGGGAGCGGGAGGTAGTTCTAGCACAGATACGCAGTATTTT
CDR3aa: CASSLGAGGSSSTDTQYF
j_gene: TRBJ2-3
v_gene: TRBV7-3
abundance: many
d_gene: TRBD2

CDR3nt: TGTGCCATCAGTGAGTCGGCTCAGAATCAGCCCCAGCATTTT
CDR3aa: CAISESAQNQPQHF
j_gene: TRBJ1-5
v_gene: TRBV10-3
abundance: medium-sized
d_gene: -

CDR3nt: TGTGCCATCAGGATGGACAGGGGAACAGGCTACACCTTC
CDR3aa: CAIRMDRGTGYTF
j_gene: TRBJ1-2
v_gene: TRBV10-3
abundance: many
d_gene: TRBD1